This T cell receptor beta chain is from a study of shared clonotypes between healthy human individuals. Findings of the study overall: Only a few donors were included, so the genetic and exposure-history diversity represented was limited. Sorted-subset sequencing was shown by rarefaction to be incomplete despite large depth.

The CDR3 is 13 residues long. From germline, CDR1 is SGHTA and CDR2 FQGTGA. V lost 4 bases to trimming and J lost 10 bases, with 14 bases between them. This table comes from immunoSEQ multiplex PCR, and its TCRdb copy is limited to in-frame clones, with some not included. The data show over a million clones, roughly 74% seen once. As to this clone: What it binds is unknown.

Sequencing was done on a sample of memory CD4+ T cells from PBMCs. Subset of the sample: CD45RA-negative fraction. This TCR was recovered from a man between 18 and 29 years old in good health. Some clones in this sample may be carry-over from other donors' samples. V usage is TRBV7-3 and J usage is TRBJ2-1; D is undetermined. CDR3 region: CASSSGPSGEQFF. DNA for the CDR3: TGTGCCAGCAGCTCGGGCCCTTCTGGGGAGCAGTTCTTC.